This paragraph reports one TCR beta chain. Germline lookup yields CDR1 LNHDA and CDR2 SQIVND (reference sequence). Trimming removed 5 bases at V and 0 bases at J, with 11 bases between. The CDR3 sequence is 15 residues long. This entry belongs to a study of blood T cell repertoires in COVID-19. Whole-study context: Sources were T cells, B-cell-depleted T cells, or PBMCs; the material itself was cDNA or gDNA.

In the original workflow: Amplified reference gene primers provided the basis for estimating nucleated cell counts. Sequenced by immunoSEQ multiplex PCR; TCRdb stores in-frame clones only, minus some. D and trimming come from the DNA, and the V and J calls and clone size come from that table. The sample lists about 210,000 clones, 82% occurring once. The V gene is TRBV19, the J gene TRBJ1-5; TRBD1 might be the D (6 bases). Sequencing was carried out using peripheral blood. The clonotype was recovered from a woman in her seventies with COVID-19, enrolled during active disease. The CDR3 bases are TGTGCCAGTAGTCAAACAGGGAGTAGCAATCAGCCCCAGCATTTT. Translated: CASSQTGSSNQPQHF. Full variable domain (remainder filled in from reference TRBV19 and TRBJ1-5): DGGITQSPKYLFRKEGQNVTLSCEQNLNHDAMYWYRQDPGQGLRLIYYSQIVNDFQKGDIAEGYSVSREKKESFPLTVTSAQKNPTAFYLCASSQTGSSNQPQHFGDGTRLSIL.